The present T cell receptor beta chain was sequenced within a study of T cell changes during pregnancy in multiple sclerosis. This clone was counted a single time. The junction had 12 bases not matched to a gene; V was cut back by 1 base and J by 3 bases. Germline loops: CDR1 MDHEN, CDR2 SYDVKM. This CDR3 is 17 amino acids long. Assay used: immunoSEQ multiplex PCR; TCRdb lists only in-frame clones, some missing. The sample consists of 25,000 to 35,000 clones, 85% to 90% of them appearing once. The sample here was CD8+ T cells from peripheral blood mononuclear cells, taken in the second trimester of pregnancy. This clonotype was sampled from a female donor with multiple sclerosis, enrolled in a pregnancy study. This sequence joins TRBV28 and TRBJ2-7, with 7 positions matching TRBD2. The CDR3 sequence is CASSLLGEGVNLYEQYF. CDR3 nucleotides: TGTGCCAGCAGTTTATTAGGGGAGGGCGTCAACCTCTACGAGCAGTACTTC.